This T cell receptor beta chain was recorded in a study of T cell responses to AZD1222 COVID-19 vaccine. Generated by immunoSEQ multiplex PCR, the TCRdb table keeps only in-frame clones and is missing some. The sample has around 50,000 clones, about 80% seen once; the top ten hold roughly a tenth. Germline V gene lookup returns CDR1 SGHKS and CDR2 YYEKEE (reference sequence). This CDR3 comprises 15 residues. Trimming removed 3 bases at V and 0 bases at J, with 12 bases between. The chain is built from TRBV5-5 and TRBJ2-5; weak D call: TRBD1 (5 bases). This specimen consisted of peripheral blood, obtained on day 0 of AZD1222 vaccination. The receptor comes from an adult in good health. As DNA, the CDR3 is TGTGCCAGCAGCTCGCAACAGGCGTACCAAGAGACCCAGTACTTC. Translation: CASSSQQAYQETQYF. Full variable domain (rest looked up from reference TRBV5-5 and TRBJ2-5): DAGVTQSPTHLIKTRGQQVTLRCSPISGHKSVSWYQQVLGQGPQFIFQYYEKEERGRGNFPDRFSARQFPNYSSELNVNALLLGDSALYLCASSSQQAYQETQYFGPGTRLLVL.